The 24 T cell receptor beta chains below all came from one sample that was sequenced in a study of neoadjuvant anti-PD-1 for oral cavity cancer. Method: immunoSEQ multiplex PCR; TCRdb's copy keeps in-frame clones and lacks some. In the table there are 13,000 to 15,000 clones, roughly 64% of which are singletons. Sequences were derived from PBMCs, sampled before nivolumab (anti-PD-1) treatment. These receptors all stem from a person aged 40 to 85 with oral cavity squamous cell carcinoma.

This chain connects TRBV10-1 to TRBJ2-7; D is possibly TRBD1 or TRBD2 (5 bases each). Trimming took 2 bases from V and 2 from J, leaving 10 bases between them. The CDR3 has 14 amino acids. The germline CDR1 and CDR2 sequences are WNHNN and SYGVQD (reference sequence). This chain's CDR3 is CASSEDTGPYEQYF. CDR3 DNA: TGCGCCAGCAGTGAGGACACGGGACCCTACGAGCAGTACTTC.

This chain joins TRBV6-5 and TRBJ2-1, with D unclear. CDR3 size: 14 residues. CDR1 is MNHEY, CDR2 SVGAGI, per germline. The V gene lost 7 bases and the J gene lost 7 bases, with 17 bases spanning the gap. CDR3 bases: TGTGCCAGCAACGCGAAAGAGTCAGTGAATGAGCAGTTCTTC. Encoded protein: CASNAKESVNEQFF.

V gene TRBV5-4 combines with J gene TRBJ1-2, with D possibly being TRBD1 (5 bases). V was pared by 0 bases and J by 8 bases, with 11 bases between. Per germline, CDR1 SGHNT and CDR2 YYREEE (reference sequence). There are 13 residues in the CDR3. The CDR3 loop reads CASSLGVGVGYTF. CDR3 bases: TGTGCCAGCAGCTTGGGGGTAGGGGTGGGCTACACCTTC.

The chain joins TRBV2 to TRBJ2-2, with TRBD1 matching over 11 bases. Per the germline V gene, CDR1 is SNHLY and CDR2 is FYNNEI. CDR3 length: 19 amino acids. The junction had 17 bases not matched to a gene; V was cut back by 10 bases and J by 1 base. CDR3 sequence: CATLLRDRGWEENTGELFF. DNA of the CDR3: TGTGCCACCCTTCTAAGGGACAGGGGGTGGGAAGAGAACACCGGGGAGCTGTTTTTT.

The chain is built from TRBV2 and TRBJ2-3; possibly TRBD1 for D (6 bases). The CDR3 consists of 15 residues. Looked up from germline, CDR1 is SNHLY and CDR2 is FYNNEI. V lost 6 bases and J 0 bases, leaving 13 bases between the germline ends. The CDR3 reads CASSPLGASTDTQYF. The CDR3 nucleotides are TGTGCCAGCAGCCCCCTGGGGGCTAGCACAGATACGCAGTATTTT.

This chain uses TRBV4-1 with TRBJ1-2, with 7 positions matching TRBD1. The V segment lost 0 bases and the J segment 4 bases; nucleotides outside the gene matches: 5. CDR1 is MGHRA and CDR2 is YSYEKL in the germline V gene. The CDR3 has 15 amino acids. As DNA, the CDR3 is TGCGCCAGCAGCCAAGAGAGAGGGGGCGGCTATGGCTACACCTTC. It codes for CASSQERGGGYGYTF.

This clone occurred a few times. V and J are TRBV29-1 and TRBJ2-5; D ambiguous. Germline lookup yields CDR1 SQVTM and CDR2 ANQGSEA. The CDR3 has 8 amino acids. Trimming pared 3 bases from V and 11 bases from J, leaving 4 bases between. The CDR3 loop reads CSVEGQYF. Written as DNA, the CDR3 is TGCAGCGTTGAGGGACAGTACTTC. Full variable domain (missing parts from reference TRBV29-1 and TRBJ2-5): SAVISQKPSRDICQRGTSLTIQCQVDSQVTMMFWYRQQPGQSLTLIATANQGSEATYESGFVIDKFPISRPNLTFSTLTVSNMSPEDSSIYLCSVEGQYFGPGTRLLVL.

The chain joins TRBV7-2 to TRBJ1-5; TRBD1 matches 11 bases. V lost 5 bases and J lost 7; bases outside the gene matches: 10. The CDR3 is made up of 16 amino acids. The germline V gene has CDR1 SGHTA and CDR2 FQGNSA. The CDR3 sequence: CASSLGQGAPGQPQHF. The CDR3 DNA reads as TGTGCCAGCAGCCTAGGACAGGGGGCACCGGGCCAGCCCCAGCATTTT.

This clone has only a few counts. The chain carries TRBV7-2 and TRBJ2-2, with 8 positions matching TRBD2. The germline V gene encodes CDR1 SGHTA and CDR2 FQGNSA. The trim removed 7 bases at V and 5 bases at J, leaving 9 bases unmatched. The CDR3 extends over 15 amino acids. CDR3: CASKSRRGVTGELFF. In DNA form, the CDR3 reads TGTGCCAGCAAAAGCAGGCGGGGGGTTACCGGGGAGCTGTTTTTT.

This chain joins TRBV11-2 and TRBJ2-1, with D hard to call. This CDR3 region has 13 residues. Per germline, CDR1 SGHAT and CDR2 FQNNGV. Trimming left V 0 bases short and J 6 bases short, with 6 bases between. The CDR3 spells CASSLDFSNEQFF. The CDR3 DNA reads as TGTGCCAGCAGCTTAGATTTTTCCAATGAGCAGTTCTTC. Full variable domain (missing parts from reference TRBV11-2 and TRBJ2-1): EAGVAQSPRYKIIEKRQSVAFWCNPISGHATLYWYQQILGQGPKLLIQFQNNGVVDDSQLPKDRFSAERLKGVDSTLKIQPAKLEDSAVYLCASSLDFSNEQFFGPGTRLTVL.

The chain recombines TRBV6-1 with TRBJ1-3; D is uncertain. Trimming took off 8 bases at V and 2 bases at J, with 13 bases between the two ends. Germline lookup yields CDR1 MNHNS and CDR2 SASEGT. CDR3 size: 14 residues. The CDR3: CASGPLPPGNTIYF. CDR3 bases: TGTGCCAGCGGTCCTCTACCCCCTGGAAACACCATATATTTT.

This clone has a handful of counts. V is TRBV6-5 and J is TRBJ1-6; D gene ambiguous. The germline V gene encodes CDR1 MNHEY and CDR2 SVGAGI. V was trimmed by 10 bases and J by 7 bases, leaving 14 bases between them. This CDR3 is built from 13 residues. CDR3 sequence reads: CATRSSGNSPLHF. The DNA for the CDR3 is TGTGCCACCCGATCCTCCGGAAATTCACCCCTCCACTTT.

This clone was detected only once. The CDR3 nucleotides read TGTGCCAGCTCAAAGACACTCGGAGATACGCAGTATTTT. Translating gives CASSKTLGDTQYF. The chain links TRBV18 to TRBJ2-3; D gene uncertain. This CDR3 has 13 residues. The V gene's germline CDR1 is KGHSH and CDR2 LQKENI. V was cut by 5 bases and J by 5 bases, with 11 bases left in between.

The CDR3 sequence is CATSREVDRETQYF. The DNA of the CDR3 is TGTGCCACCAGCAGAGAAGTGGACAGGGAGACCCAGTACTTC. The chain is built from TRBV15 and TRBJ2-5; TRBD1 agrees at 7 bases. The ends lost 0 bases at V and 5 bases at J; junction bases unmatched: 3. Germline V CDR1 and CDR2: LNHNV, YYDKDF (reference sequence). CDR3 length: 14 residues.

The rearrangement uses TRBV5-1 and TRBJ2-1; D not certain. The length of the CDR3 is 13 residues. V gave up 2 bases and J gave up 3 bases, with 6 bases separating them. Per germline, CDR1 SGHRS and CDR2 YFSETQ. As DNA, the CDR3 is TGCGCCAGCAGCTTCGACAACTACAATGAGCAGTTCTTC. Its translation is CASSFDNYNEQFF.

This clone was counted only a few times. The chain employs TRBV10-1 and TRBJ2-7; D perhaps matches TRBD2 (5 bases). The CDR3 consists of 12 residues. Germline V lookup: CDR1 WNHNN, CDR2 SYGVQD (reference sequence). Deletions cut 5 bases from V and 6 bases from J, with 11 bases between. The CDR3 loop is CASSLDSGEQYF. DNA of the CDR3: TGCGCCAGCAGTCTGGACTCGGGCGAGCAGTACTTC.

The rearrangement joins TRBV28 to TRBJ2-7; 11 nucleotides align to TRBD1. V lost 6 bases to trimming and J lost 7 bases; unmatched junction nucleotides: 5. Germline lookup yields CDR1 MDHEN and CDR2 SYDVKM. The length of the CDR3 is 13 residues. The CDR3 protein is CASRGQGAREQYF. In DNA form, the CDR3 reads TGTGCCAGCAGAGGACAGGGGGCTAGGGAGCAGTACTTC.

J is TRBJ1-3 and V is TRBV19, with 10 bases fitting TRBD1. The CDR3 loop spans 19 amino acids. Germline V gene sequence: CDR1 LNHDA, CDR2 SQIVND (reference sequence). Losses at the gene ends were 5 bases for V and 0 bases for J; bases not matched to a gene: 13. For the CDR3, the DNA is TGTGCCAGTAGTCCCGGACAGGGGGACCCCATCAGCTCTGGAAACACCATATATTTT. It encodes CASSPGQGDPISSGNTIYF.

This clone has more than one count but fewer than ten. The chain couples TRBV7-8 to TRBJ1-2; D might be TRBD1 (6 bases). Germline CDR1 SGHVS, CDR2 FQNEAQ. V shed 3 bases and J shed 7 bases, with 15 bases lying between them. The CDR3 is 14 residues long. In DNA form, the CDR3 reads TGTGCCAGCAGCTTGGGGGCAGGGTACTTTGGCTACACCTTC. Amino acid sequence: CASSLGAGYFGYTF.

V gene TRBV5-1 combines with J gene TRBJ2-4; the match to TRBD2 covers 8 bases. V gave up 4 bases and J gave up 3 bases; unmatched junction bases: 9. Germline assignment: CDR1 SGHRS and CDR2 YFSETQ. This CDR3 comprises 16 residues. The CDR3, as DNA: TGCGCCAGCAGCGTGCTAGCGGGCCTCTACAAAAACATTCAGTACTTC. Translation gives CASSVLAGLYKNIQYF.

The CDR3 reads CASSRTASGEQFF. DNA of the CDR3: TGTGCCAGCAGCCGGACAGCTTCGGGGGAGCAGTTCTTC. V and J are TRBV11-2 and TRBJ2-1, with a possible D match to TRBD1 (6 bases). In germline, CDR1 is SGHAT, CDR2 FQNNGV. The CDR3 extends over 13 amino acids. V lost 5 bases to trimming and J lost 10 bases, with 15 bases between them.

This chain connects TRBV20-1 to TRBJ2-3; D not resolved. Trimming removed 1 base at V and 8 bases at J, with 7 bases between. This CDR3 comprises 11 residues. Looked up from germline, CDR1 is DFQATT and CDR2 is SNEGSKA (reference sequence). This CDR3 reads CSARGPSTQYF. CDR3 nucleotide sequence: TGCAGTGCTAGAGGCCCATCTACGCAGTATTTT.

This clone was detected a few times. The CDR3 region has the DNA TGTGCCAGCAGCCTCCTACAGGGGAATAATTCACCCCTCCACTTT. Its translation is CASSLLQGNNSPLHF. V and J are TRBV7-8 and TRBJ1-6, with TRBD1 matching 7 bases. The V and J ends lost 5 bases and 5 bases, in that order; junction bases with no gene match: 6. The CDR3 contains 15 residues. Germline CDR1 reads SGHVS; CDR2 reads FQNEAQ.

This chain uses TRBV7-9 with TRBJ1-1; TRBD1 aligns across 8 bases. This CDR3 spans 13 amino acids. In germline, CDR1 is SEHNR, CDR2 FQNEAQ (reference sequence). J gave up 5 bases and V 3 bases, and 2 bases lay outside the gene matches. CDR3 nucleotide sequence: TGTGCCAGCAGCTTCCAGGGGGCGACTGAAGCTTTCTTT. It encodes CASSFQGATEAFF.